Included here is one T cell receptor (beta chain) sequence, with context. Its target is not known. This CDR3 is 13 amino acids long. V dropped 5 bases and J dropped 6; count of bases not matched to a gene: 6. Looked up from germline, CDR1 is SEHNR and CDR2 is FQNEAQ (reference sequence). This record comes from a study of somatic mutations in cytotoxic T cells in rheumatoid arthritis. Study as a whole: Blood samples of roughly 33 ml were drawn from patients (in EDTA) right after diagnosis and before any treatment. Flow sorting of some V beta antibody-stained T cells reached nearly 100% purity, with V beta1+ cells also TCRB-sequenced.

Authors' analysis steps: Published virus-specific TCRB sequences matched only a few of the patient CD8+ clones exceeding 1%. TCRdb's copy holds only in-frame clones and misses some; the assay was immunoSEQ multiplex PCR. Clone size and V and J calls were adopted from that table, with D and trimming inferred from the DNA. The data hold 2,500 to 3,500 clones, with around 85% observed a single time. General study points: Each of about an eighth of the 65 patients had a largest CD8+ clone that made up more than 20% of CD8+ cells.

The sequence was obtained from a woman between 55 and 75 years old with rheumatoid arthritis. Sequencing input: CD8+ T cells sorted from blood. The J gene is TRBJ1-1, the V gene TRBV7-9; 7 nucleotides align to TRBD1. In DNA, the CDR3 is TGTGCCAGCAGCAACCGACAGGGCGCTGAAGCTTTCTTT. Translating gives CASSNRQGAEAFF.